The clone carrying this T cell receptor beta chain occurred a few times. The sample belongs to a study of beta chain features in type 1 diabetes. The authors reverse transcribed all of the isolated RNA, so sequencing captured expressed TCRB transcripts. Method: immunoSEQ multiplex PCR; TCRdb's copy keeps in-frame clones and lacks some. The repertoire includes approximately 150,000 clones, about 10% of them detected once, and under 1.5% sits in the top ten. This TCR came from a young man in good health. Specimen: naive CD4+ T cells from blood.

In nucleotides, the CDR3 is TGTGCCAGCAGTTACCAGGGTGCCTACGAGCAGTACTTC. This translates into CASSYQGAYEQYF. The chain uses TRBV6-5 and TRBJ2-7, with D possibly being TRBD1 (5 bases). The germline gives CDR1 MNHEY, CDR2 SVGAGI. Trimming pared 2 bases from V and 2 bases from J, leaving 7 bases between. The CDR3 is 13 residues long.